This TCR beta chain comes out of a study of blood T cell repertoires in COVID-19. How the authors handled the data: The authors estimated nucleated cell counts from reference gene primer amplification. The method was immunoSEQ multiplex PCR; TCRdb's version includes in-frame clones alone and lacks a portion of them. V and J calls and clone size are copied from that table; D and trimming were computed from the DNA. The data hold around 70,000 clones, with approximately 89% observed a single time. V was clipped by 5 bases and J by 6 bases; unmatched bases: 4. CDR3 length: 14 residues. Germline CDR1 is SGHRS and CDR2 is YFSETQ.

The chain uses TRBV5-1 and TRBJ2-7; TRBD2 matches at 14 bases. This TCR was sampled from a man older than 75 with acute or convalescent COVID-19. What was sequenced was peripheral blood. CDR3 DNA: TGCGCCAGCAGTACGGGACTAGCGGGAGCCGAGCAGTACTTC. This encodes CASSTGLAGAEQYF.